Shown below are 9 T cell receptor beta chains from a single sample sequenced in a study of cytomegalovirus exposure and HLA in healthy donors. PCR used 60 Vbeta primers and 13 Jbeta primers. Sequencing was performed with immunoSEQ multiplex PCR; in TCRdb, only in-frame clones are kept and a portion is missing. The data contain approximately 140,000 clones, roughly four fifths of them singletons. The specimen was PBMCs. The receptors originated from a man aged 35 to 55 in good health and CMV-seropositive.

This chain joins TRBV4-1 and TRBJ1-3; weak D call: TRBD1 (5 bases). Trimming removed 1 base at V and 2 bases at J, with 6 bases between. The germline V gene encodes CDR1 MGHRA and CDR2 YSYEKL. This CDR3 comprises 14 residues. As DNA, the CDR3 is TGCGCCAGCAGCCAAGTAGGGGCTGGAAACACCATATATTTT. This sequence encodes CASSQVGAGNTIYF.

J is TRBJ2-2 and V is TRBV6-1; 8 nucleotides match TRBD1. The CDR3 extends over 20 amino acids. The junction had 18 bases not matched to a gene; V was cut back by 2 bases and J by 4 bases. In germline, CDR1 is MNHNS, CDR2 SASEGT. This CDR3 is CASSELSRGGTGWATGELFF. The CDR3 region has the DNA TGTGCCAGCAGTGAACTGTCCCGGGGTGGGACAGGATGGGCCACCGGGGAGCTGTTTTTT.

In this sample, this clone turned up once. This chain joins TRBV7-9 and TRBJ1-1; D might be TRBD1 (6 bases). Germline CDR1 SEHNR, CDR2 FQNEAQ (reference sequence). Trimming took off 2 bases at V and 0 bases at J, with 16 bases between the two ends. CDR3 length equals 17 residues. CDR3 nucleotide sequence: TGTGCCAGCAGCTTAACTGGGGGCACCTTGATGAACACTGAAGCTTTCTTT. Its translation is CASSLTGGTLMNTEAFF.

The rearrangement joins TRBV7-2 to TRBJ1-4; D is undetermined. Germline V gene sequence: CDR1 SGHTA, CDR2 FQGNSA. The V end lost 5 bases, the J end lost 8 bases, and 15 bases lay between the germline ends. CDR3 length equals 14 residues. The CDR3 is CASSPSRGREKLFF. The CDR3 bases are TGTGCCAGCAGCCCTAGTCGCGGGCGCGAAAAACTGTTTTTT.

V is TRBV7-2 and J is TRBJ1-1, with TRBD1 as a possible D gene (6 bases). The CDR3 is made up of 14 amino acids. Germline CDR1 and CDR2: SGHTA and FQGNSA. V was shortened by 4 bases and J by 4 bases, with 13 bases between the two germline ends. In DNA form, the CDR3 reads TGTGCCAGCAGCTCAACAGGGTTGAGCACTGAAGCTTTCTTT. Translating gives CASSSTGLSTEAFF.

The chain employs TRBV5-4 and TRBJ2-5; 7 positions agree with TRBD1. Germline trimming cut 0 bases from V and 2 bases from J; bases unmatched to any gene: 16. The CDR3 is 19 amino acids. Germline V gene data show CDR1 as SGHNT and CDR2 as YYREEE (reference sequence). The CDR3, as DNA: TGTGCCAGCAGCTTGGGATGGGGAAGACAGGGAACCTTTCAAGAGACCCAGTACTTC. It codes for CASSLGWGRQGTFQETQYF.

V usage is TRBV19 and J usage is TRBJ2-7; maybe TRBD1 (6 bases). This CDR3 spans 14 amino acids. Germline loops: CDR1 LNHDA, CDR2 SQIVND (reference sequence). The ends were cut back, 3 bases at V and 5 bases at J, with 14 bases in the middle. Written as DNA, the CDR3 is TGTGCCAGTAGTATGACAGGTTCTCGCGACGAGCAGTACTTC. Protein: CASSMTGSRDEQYF.

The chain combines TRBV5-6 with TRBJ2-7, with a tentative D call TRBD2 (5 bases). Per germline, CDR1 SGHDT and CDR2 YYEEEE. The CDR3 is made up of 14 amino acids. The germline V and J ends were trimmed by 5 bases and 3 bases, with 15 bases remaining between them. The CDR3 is CASSSGTRVYEQYF. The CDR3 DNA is TGTGCCAGCAGTTCCGGTACTAGGGTCTACGAGCAGTACTTC.

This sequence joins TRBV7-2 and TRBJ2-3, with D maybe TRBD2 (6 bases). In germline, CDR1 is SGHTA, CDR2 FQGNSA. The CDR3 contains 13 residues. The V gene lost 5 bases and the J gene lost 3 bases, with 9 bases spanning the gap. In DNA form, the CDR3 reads TGTGCCAGCAGCGCGGGATTAACAGATACGCAGTATTTT. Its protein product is CASSAGLTDTQYF.